The TCR beta chain under discussion was sequenced for a study of identical twins. TCRdb re-called the 5' RACE reads through MiXCR, storing one row per CDR3 protein. The table records about 220,000 distinct CDR3 sequences, less than 8% of them present only once. This CDR3 comprises 14 residues. V lost 1 base, J lost 0 bases, and 6 bases lay in between. There are many counts of this clonotype. This sample was shared with a second study, whose subject was yellow fever vaccine responses in identical twins.

This sequence was found in a woman aged 18-29 years in good health. This sequence joins TRBV12-3 or TRBV12-4 and TRBJ2-5, with D unresolved. Sequencing was performed on memory (CD45RO+) T cells sorted from blood. CDR3 amino acids: CASSLGMNQETQYF. The CDR3 DNA follows: TGTGCCAGCAGTTTAGGGATGAACCAAGAGACCCAGTACTTC.